A single sample is the source of the 12 T cell receptor beta chains below, sequenced in a study of T cell responses to AZD1222 COVID-19 vaccine. Assay: immunoSEQ multiplex PCR; the TCRdb copy retains only in-frame clones and omits some. The data show over 110,000 clones, more than 85% seen once. The sequencing used peripheral blood, collected after recovery from COVID-19. The receptors stem from an adult who had recovered from COVID-19.

The chain is built from TRBV3-1 (or the pseudogene TRBV3-2) and TRBJ2-1, with 10 bases aligning to TRBD1. CDR1 LGHDT and CDR2 YNNKEL come from the germline V gene (reference sequence). This CDR3 region has 16 residues. The junction had 8 bases not matched to a gene; V was cut back by 3 bases and J by 6 bases. The CDR3 sequence: CASSHRTGGRANEQFF. CDR3 DNA sequence: TGTGCCAGCAGCCACCGGACAGGGGGTCGGGCCAATGAGCAGTTCTTC.

The J gene is TRBJ2-3, the V gene TRBV11-2; the D gene is possibly TRBD2 (5 bases). Between the trimmed V and J ends, which lost 6 bases and 2 bases, there was a span of 9 bases. Germline CDR1 is SGHAT and CDR2 is FQNNGV. CDR3 length equals 13 residues. CDR3 region: CASRGLHTDTQYF. DNA for the CDR3: TGTGCCAGCAGAGGACTGCACACAGATACGCAGTATTTT.

V gene TRBV28 combines with J gene TRBJ1-2; D not resolved. CDR3 length equals 15 residues. Germline V gene data show CDR1 as MDHEN and CDR2 as SYDVKM. V lost 3 bases and J 8 bases, leaving 19 bases between the germline ends. As DNA, the CDR3 is TGTGCCAGCAGTTTTCCTTTTGGACGAGGGAGCGGCTACACCTTC. Translation: CASSFPFGRGSGYTF.

The chain couples TRBV24-1 to TRBJ1-2; possibly TRBD1 for D (6 bases). CDR3 length: 15 amino acids. Trimming left V 3 bases short and J 6 bases short, with 16 bases between. The V gene's germline CDR1 is KGHDR and CDR2 SFDVKD. This CDR3 reads CATSDPGRRGDGYTF. The CDR3 coding sequence is TGTGCCACCAGTGATCCTGGCCGGAGGGGGGATGGCTACACCTTC.

The J gene is TRBJ1-1, the V gene TRBV2, with 8 bases identical to TRBD1. The CDR3 runs to 15 residues. Germline values: CDR1 SNHLY, CDR2 FYNNEI. With V trimmed by 1 base and J by 6 bases, 7 bases remained unmatched. Here the CDR3 reads CASSEGRGPVAEAFF. CDR3 DNA sequence: TGTGCCAGCAGTGAAGGCAGGGGGCCTGTCGCTGAAGCTTTCTTT.

This rearrangement joins TRBV6-6 to TRBJ1-5; maybe TRBD1 (5 bases). V lost 3 bases, J lost 5 bases, and 14 bases lay in between. The CDR3 covers 15 residues. Germline CDR1 reads MNHNY; CDR2 reads SVGAGI (reference sequence). DNA of the CDR3: TGTGCCAGCAGTTATCAACGGGGGATGGATCAGCCCCAGCATTTT. Its translation is CASSYQRGMDQPQHF.

This chain joins TRBV5-1 and TRBJ2-1; D is perhaps TRBD2 (6 bases). The CDR3 is 17 amino acids. Looked up from germline, CDR1 is SGHRS and CDR2 is YFSETQ. V lost 5 bases and J lost 0, with 18 bases in between. CDR3 loop: CASRRTHGGSSYNEQFF. In DNA, the CDR3 is TGCGCCAGCAGACGGACGCACGGGGGTAGCTCCTACAATGAGCAGTTCTTC.

This chain connects TRBV7-9 to TRBJ2-2; a possible D gene is TRBD2 (5 bases). Trimming removed 1 base from V and 2 bases from J, with 5 bases in between. The length of the CDR3 is 14 residues. Germline CDR1 SEHNR, CDR2 FQNEAQ (reference sequence). The CDR3 DNA reads as TGTGCCAGCAGCTTAGGGACTAACACCGGGGAGCTGTTTTTT. Protein product: CASSLGTNTGELFF.

A few counts support this clone. The J gene is TRBJ2-7, the V gene TRBV11-2; the D gene is possibly TRBD1 (6 bases). This CDR3 spans 13 amino acids. The V end was cut by 3 bases, the J end by 3 bases, with 9 bases between. Per the germline V gene, CDR1 is SGHAT and CDR2 is FQNNGV. As DNA, the CDR3 is TGTGCCAGCAGCTTTGGACAGAACTACGAGCAGTACTTC. This translates into CASSFGQNYEQYF. Supplemented by reference TRBV11-2 and TRBJ2-7, the full variable domain reads EAGVAQSPRYKIIEKRQSVAFWCNPISGHATLYWYQQILGQGPKLLIQFQNNGVVDDSQLPKDRFSAERLKGVDSTLKIQPAKLEDSAVYLCASSFGQNYEQYFGPGTRLTVT.

J is TRBJ2-5 and V is TRBV7-3; the D is unclear. From germline, CDR1 is SGHTA and CDR2 FQGTGA. Trimming removed 2 bases from V and 4 bases from J, with 11 bases in between. This CDR3 spans 14 amino acids. As DNA, the CDR3 is TGTGCCAGCAGCTTATCCGGGTTCGGAGAGACCCAGTACTTC. It is translated as CASSLSGFGETQYF.

This clone was recorded once. The CDR3 DNA reads as TGTGCCAGCACCACGGCAGGGGGAATGGCTGGGGCCAACGTCCTGACTTTC. Translated: CASTTAGGMAGANVLTF. The V gene is TRBV5-5, the J gene TRBJ2-6, with TRBD1 matching over 7 bases. This CDR3 region has 17 residues. V gave up 6 bases and J gave up 2 bases; unmatched junction bases: 11. CDR1 and CDR2 from the germline V gene are SGHKS and YYEKEE (reference sequence).

The chain employs TRBV19 and TRBJ2-1; D might be TRBD1 (6 bases). Germline CDR1 and CDR2: LNHDA and SQIVND (reference sequence). The CDR3 contains 13 residues. Trimming pared 5 bases from V and 10 bases from J, leaving 15 bases between. This chain's CDR3 is CASSSLQGREQFF. In DNA, the CDR3 is TGTGCCAGTAGTTCCCTACAGGGACGGGAGCAGTTCTTC.